This T cell receptor (beta chain) was captured in a study of T cell repertoires in cytomegalovirus infection. There are many counts of this clonotype. Its antigen is not identified. Germline CDR1 and CDR2: ENHRY and SYGVKD. CDR3 length equals 14 residues. V was trimmed by 4 bases and J by 0 bases, leaving 6 bases between them. MiXCR, run by TCRdb on the reads, gives a single entry per CDR3 protein. The sample has about 920,000 distinct CDR3 sequences, more than 25% seen once; the top ten hold over 12%. V gene TRBV10-3 combines with J gene TRBJ2-2; D gene unclear. The TCR was taken from a human donor in good health (CMV status not recorded). Some clones in this sample may be carry-over from other donors' samples. The sample here was cultured CD8+ T cells from PBMCs, taken from culture after CMV antigen stimulation. CDR3 amino acids: CAISVDANTGELFF. CDR3 DNA sequence: TGTGCCATCAGTGTGGATGCGAACACCGGGGAGCTGTTTTTT.